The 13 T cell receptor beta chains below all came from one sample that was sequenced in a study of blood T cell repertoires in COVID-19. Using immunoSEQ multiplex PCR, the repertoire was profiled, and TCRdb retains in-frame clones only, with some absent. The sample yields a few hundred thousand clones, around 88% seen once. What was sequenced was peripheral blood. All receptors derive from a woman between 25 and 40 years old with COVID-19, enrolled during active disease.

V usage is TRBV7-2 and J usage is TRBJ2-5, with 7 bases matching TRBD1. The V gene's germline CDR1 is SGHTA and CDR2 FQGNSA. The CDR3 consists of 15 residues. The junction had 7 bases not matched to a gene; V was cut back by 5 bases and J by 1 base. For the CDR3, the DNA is TGTGCCAGCAGCACGGGACAGCTGTTCCAAGAGACCCAGTACTTC. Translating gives CASSTGQLFQETQYF.

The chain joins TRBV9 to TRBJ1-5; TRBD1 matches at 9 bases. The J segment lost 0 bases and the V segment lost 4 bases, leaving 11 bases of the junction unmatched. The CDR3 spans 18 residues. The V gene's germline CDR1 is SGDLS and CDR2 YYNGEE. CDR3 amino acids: CASSPLSGTGHSNQPQHF. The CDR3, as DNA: TGTGCCAGCAGCCCTCTTTCCGGGACAGGGCATAGCAATCAGCCCCAGCATTTT.

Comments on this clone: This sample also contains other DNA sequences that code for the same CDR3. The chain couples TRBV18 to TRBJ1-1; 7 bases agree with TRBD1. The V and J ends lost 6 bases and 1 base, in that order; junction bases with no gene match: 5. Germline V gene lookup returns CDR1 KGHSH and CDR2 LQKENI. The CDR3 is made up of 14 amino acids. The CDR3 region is CASSPDRANTEAFF. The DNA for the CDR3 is TGTGCCAGCTCGCCCGACAGGGCGAACACTGAAGCTTTCTTT.

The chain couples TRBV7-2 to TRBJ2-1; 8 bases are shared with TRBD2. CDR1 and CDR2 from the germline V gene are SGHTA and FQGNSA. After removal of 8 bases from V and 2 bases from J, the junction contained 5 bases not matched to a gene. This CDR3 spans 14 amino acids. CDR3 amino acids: CASRPGGAYNEQFF. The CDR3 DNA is TGTGCCAGCCGACCGGGGGGGGCCTACAATGAGCAGTTCTTC.

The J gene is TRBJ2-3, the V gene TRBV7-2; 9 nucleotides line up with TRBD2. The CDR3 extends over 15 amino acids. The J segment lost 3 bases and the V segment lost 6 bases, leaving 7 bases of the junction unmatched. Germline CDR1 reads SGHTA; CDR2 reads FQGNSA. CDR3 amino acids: CASRSRLAGTDTQYF. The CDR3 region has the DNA TGTGCCAGCAGGTCGCGTCTAGCGGGGACAGATACGCAGTATTTT. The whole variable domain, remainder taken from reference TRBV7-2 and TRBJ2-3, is GAGVSQSPSNKVTEKGKDVELRCDPISGHTALYWYRQSLGQGLEFLIYFQGNSAPDKSGLPSDRFSAERTGGSVSTLTIQRTQQEDSAVYLCASRSRLAGTDTQYFGPGTRLTVL.

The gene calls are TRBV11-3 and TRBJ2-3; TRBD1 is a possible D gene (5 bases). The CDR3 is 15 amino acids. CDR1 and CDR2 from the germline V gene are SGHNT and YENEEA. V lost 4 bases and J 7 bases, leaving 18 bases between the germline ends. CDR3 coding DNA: TGTGCCAGCAGCTCTGAAAGGGGTGCGGTAAATACGCAGTATTTT. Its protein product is CASSSERGAVNTQYF. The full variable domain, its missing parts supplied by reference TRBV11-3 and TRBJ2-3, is EAGVVQSPRYKIIEKKQPVAFWCNPISGHNTLYWYLQNLGQGPELLIRYENEEAVDDSQLPKDRFSAERLKGVDSTLKIQPAELGDSAVYLCASSSERGAVNTQYFGPGTRLTVL.

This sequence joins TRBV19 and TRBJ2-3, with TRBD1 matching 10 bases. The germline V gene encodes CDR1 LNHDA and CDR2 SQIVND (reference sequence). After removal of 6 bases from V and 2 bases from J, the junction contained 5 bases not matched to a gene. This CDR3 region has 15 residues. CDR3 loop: CASRGTGDLTDTQYF. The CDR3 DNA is TGTGCCAGTAGGGGGACAGGGGATCTCACAGATACGCAGTATTTT.

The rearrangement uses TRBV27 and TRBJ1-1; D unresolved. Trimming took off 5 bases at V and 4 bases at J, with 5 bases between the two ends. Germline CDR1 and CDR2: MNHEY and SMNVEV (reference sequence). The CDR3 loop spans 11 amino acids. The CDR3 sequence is CASSGSTEAFF. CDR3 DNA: TGTGCCAGCAGTGGGAGCACTGAAGCTTTCTTT.

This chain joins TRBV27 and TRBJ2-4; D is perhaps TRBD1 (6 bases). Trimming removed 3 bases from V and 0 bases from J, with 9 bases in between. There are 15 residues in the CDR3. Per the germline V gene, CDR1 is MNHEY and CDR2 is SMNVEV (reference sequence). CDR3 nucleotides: TGTGCCAGCAGTTTTGCCAGGGGAGCCAAAAACATTCAGTACTTC. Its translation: CASSFARGAKNIQYF.

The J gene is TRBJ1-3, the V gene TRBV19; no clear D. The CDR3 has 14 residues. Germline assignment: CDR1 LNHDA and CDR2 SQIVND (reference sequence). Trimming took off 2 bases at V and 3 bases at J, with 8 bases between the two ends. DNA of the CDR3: TGTGCCAGTAGTATAATAGGAGTTGGAAACACCATATATTTT. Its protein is CASSIIGVGNTIYF. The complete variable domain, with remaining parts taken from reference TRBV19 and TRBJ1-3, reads DGGITQSPKYLFRKEGQNVTLSCEQNLNHDAMYWYRQDPGQGLRLIYYSQIVNDFQKGDIAEGYSVSREKKESFPLTVTSAQKNPTAFYLCASSIIGVGNTIYFGEGSWLTVV.

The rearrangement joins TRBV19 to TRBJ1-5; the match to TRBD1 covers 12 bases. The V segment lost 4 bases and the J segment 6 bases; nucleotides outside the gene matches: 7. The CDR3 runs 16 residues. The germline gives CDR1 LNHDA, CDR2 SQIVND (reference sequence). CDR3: CASSTPGTGGIQPQHF. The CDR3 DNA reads TGTGCCAGTAGTACCCCAGGGACAGGGGGCATTCAGCCCCAGCATTTT.

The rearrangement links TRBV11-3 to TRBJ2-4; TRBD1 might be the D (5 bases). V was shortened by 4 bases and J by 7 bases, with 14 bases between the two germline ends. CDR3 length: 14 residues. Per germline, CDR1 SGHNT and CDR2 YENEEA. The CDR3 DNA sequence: TGTGCCAGCAGCTCAATCAGGGAAAGGAACATTCAGTACTTC. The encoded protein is CASSSIRERNIQYF.

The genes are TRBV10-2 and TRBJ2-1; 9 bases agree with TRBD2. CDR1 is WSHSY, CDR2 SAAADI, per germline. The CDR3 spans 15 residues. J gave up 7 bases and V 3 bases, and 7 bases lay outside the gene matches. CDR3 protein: CASSEVRGGRNEQFF. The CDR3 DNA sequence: TGCGCCAGCAGTGAAGTGCGGGGGGGCCGGAATGAGCAGTTCTTC.